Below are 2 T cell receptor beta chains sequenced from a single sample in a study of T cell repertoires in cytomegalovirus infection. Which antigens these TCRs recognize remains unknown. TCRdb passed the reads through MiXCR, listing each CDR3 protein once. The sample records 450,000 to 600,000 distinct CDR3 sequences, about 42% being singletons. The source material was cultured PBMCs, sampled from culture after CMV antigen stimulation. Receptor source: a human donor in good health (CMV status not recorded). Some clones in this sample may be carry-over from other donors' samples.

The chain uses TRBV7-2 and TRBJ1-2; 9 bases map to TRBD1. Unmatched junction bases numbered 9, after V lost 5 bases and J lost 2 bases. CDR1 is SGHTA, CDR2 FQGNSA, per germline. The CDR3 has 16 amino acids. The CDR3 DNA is TGTGCCAGCAGCCCACGGACAGGGGAGAACAACTATGGCTACACCTTC. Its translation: CASSPRTGENNYGYTF.

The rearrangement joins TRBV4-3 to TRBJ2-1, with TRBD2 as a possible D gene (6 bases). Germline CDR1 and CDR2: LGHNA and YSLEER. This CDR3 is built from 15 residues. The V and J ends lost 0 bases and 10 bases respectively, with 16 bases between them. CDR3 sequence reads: CASSQEAGWAVEQFF. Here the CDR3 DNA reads TGCGCCAGCAGCCAAGAGGCGGGATGGGCGGTGGAGCAGTTCTTC.